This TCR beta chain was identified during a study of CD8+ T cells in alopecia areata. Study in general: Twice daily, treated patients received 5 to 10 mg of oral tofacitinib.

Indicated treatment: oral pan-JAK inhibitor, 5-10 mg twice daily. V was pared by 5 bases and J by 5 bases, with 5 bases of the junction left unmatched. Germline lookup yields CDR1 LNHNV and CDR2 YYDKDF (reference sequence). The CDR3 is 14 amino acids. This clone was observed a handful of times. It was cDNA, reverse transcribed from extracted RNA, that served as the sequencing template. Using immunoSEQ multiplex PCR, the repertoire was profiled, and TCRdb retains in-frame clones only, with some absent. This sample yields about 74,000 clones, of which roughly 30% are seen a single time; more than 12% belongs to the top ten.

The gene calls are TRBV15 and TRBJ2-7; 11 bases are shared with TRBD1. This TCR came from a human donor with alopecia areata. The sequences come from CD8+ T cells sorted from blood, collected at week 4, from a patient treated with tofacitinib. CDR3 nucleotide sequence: TGTGCCACCAGCGGGGACAGGGGGAGCCACGAGCAGTACTTC. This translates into CATSGDRGSHEQYF.